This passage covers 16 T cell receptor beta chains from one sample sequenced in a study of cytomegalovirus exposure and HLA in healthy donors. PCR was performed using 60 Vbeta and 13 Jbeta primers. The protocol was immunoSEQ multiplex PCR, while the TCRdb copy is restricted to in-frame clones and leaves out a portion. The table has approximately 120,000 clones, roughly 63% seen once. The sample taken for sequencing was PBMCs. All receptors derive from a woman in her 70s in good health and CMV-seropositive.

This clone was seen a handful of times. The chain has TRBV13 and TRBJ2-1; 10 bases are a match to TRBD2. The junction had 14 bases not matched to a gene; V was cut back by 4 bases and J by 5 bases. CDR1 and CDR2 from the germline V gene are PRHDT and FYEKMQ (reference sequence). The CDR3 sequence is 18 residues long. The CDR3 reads CASSSRFVSGGANNEQFF. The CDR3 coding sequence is TGTGCCAGCAGCTCCCGATTCGTAAGCGGGGGGGCAAACAATGAGCAGTTCTTC.

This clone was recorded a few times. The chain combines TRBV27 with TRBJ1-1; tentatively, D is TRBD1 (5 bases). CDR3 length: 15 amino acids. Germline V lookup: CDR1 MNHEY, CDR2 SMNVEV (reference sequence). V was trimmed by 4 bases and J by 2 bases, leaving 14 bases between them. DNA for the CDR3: TGTGCCAGCAGTTCCCGGACACTTAGCAACACTGAAGCTTTCTTT. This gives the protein CASSSRTLSNTEAFF.

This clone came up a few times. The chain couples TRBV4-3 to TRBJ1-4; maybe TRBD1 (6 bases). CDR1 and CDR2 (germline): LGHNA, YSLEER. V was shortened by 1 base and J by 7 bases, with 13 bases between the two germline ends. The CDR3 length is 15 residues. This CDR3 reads CASSQGGGGGEKLFF. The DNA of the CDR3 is TGCGCCAGCAGCCAAGGTGGTGGGGGCGGTGAAAAACTGTTTTTT.

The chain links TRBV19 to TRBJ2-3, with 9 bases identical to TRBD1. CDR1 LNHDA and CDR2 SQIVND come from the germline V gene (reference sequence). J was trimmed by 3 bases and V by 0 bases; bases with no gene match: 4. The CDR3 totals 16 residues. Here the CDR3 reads CASSIDRGQGTDTQYF. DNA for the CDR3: TGTGCCAGTAGTATAGATAGGGGACAGGGAACAGATACGCAGTATTTT.

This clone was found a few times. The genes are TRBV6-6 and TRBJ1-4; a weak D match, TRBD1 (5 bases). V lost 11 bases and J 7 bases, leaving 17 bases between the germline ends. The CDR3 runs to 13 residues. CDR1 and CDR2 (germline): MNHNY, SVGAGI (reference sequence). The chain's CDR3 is CAGRQRPFEKLFF. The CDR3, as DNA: TGTGCCGGGCGACAGAGACCGTTTGAAAAACTGTTTTTT.

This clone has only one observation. CDR3 sequence: CASSEGPWTGGRETQYF. The CDR3 nucleotides read TGTGCCAGCAGTGAAGGCCCCTGGACAGGGGGCCGGGAGACCCAGTACTTC. The chain combines TRBV2 with TRBJ2-5, with 11 bases fitting TRBD1. Germline V gene sequence: CDR1 SNHLY, CDR2 FYNNEI. The CDR3 runs to 17 residues. The ends lost 1 base at V and 5 bases at J; junction bases unmatched: 9.

CDR3 region: CASSRGGQVYVLNTEAFF. The DNA of the CDR3 is TGTGCCAGTAGTAGAGGGGGACAGGTTTATGTCCTGAACACTGAAGCTTTCTTT. J is TRBJ1-1 and V is TRBV19; 8 nucleotides line up with TRBD1. Trimming removed 4 bases from V and 0 bases from J; junction bases left unmatched: 13. The CDR3 contains 18 residues. Germline values: CDR1 LNHDA, CDR2 SQIVND (reference sequence).

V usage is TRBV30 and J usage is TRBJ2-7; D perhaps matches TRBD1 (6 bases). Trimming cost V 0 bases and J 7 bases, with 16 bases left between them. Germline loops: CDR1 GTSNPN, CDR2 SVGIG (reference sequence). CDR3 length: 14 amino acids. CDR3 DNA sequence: TGTGCCTGGAGTGTAGGCCCAGGGGTCATAGAGCAGTACTTC. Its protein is CAWSVGPGVIEQYF.

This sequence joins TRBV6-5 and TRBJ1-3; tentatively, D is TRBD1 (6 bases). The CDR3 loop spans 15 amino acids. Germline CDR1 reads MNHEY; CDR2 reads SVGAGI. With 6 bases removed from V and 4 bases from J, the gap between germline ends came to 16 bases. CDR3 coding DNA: TGTGCCAGCAGATTAGGACAGCGCCCAGGAAACACCATATATTTT. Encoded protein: CASRLGQRPGNTIYF.

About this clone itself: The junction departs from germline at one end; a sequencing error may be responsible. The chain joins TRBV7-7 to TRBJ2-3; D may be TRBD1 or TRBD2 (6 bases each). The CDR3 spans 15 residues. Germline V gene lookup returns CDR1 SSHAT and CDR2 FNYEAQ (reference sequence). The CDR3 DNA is TGTGCTAGCAGCTTAGGAGGGGGTGATACGGATACGCAGTATTTT. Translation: CASSLGGGDTDTQYF.

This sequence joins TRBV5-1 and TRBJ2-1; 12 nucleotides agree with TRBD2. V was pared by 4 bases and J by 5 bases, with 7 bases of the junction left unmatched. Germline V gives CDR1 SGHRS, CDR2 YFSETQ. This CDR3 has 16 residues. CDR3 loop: CASSASSGGAHNEQFF. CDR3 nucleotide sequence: TGCGCCAGCAGCGCCTCTAGCGGGGGGGCCCACAATGAGCAGTTCTTC.

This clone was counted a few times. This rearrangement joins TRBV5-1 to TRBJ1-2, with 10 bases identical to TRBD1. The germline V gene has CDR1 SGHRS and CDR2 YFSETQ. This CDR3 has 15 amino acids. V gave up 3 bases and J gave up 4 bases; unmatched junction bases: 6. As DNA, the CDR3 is TGCGCCAGCAGCTCCGCGGGGACAGGGGTCTATGGCTACACCTTC. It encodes CASSSAGTGVYGYTF.

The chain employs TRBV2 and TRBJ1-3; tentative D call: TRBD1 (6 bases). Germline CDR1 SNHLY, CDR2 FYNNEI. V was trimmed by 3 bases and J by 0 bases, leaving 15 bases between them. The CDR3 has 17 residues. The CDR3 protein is CASSEDSLLISGNTIYF. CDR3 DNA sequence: TGTGCCAGCAGTGAGGACAGCCTCTTGATCTCTGGAAACACCATATATTTT.

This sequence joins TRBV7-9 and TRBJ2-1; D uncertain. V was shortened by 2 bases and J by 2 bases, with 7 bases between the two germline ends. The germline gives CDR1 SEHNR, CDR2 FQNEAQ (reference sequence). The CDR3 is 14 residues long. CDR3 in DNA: TGTGCCAGCAGCTTATCTGCTACCTACAATGAGCAGTTCTTC. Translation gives CASSLSATYNEQFF.

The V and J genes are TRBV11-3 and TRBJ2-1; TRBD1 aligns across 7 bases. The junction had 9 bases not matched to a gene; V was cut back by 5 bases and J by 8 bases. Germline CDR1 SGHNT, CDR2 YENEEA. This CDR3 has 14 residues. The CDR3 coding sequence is TGTGCCAGCAGCAGCGACAGGGTAGGGGATGAGCAGTTCTTC. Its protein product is CASSSDRVGDEQFF.

The CDR3 nucleotides are TGTGCCAGCAGCCGCCCCCAGGGAGGAGATAACTATGGCTACACCTTC. It translates to CASSRPQGGDNYGYTF. The chain has TRBV4-2 and TRBJ1-2, with D possibly TRBD1 on 5 matching bases. From germline, CDR1 is LGHNA and CDR2 YNFKEQ. Trimming took off 4 bases at V and 1 base at J, with 16 bases between the two ends. The CDR3 contains 16 residues.